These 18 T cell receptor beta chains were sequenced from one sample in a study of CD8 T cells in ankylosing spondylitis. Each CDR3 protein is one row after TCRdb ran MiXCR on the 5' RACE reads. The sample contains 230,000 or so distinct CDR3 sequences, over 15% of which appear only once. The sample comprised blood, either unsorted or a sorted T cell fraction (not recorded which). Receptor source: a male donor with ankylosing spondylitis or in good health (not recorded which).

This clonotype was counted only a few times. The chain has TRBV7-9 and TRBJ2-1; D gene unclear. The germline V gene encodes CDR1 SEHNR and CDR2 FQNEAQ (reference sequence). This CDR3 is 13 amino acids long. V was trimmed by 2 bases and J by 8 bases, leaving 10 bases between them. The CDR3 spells CASSLTTADEQFF. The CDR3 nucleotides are TGTGCCAGCAGCTTAACCACCGCGGATGAGCAGTTCTTC.

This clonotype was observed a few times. CDR3 in DNA: TGCAGCGTTGAAGGGGGACTAGCAAAGACCCAGTACTTC. This encodes CSVEGGLAKTQYF. This rearrangement joins TRBV29-1 to TRBJ2-5; 9 bases fit TRBD2. V was pared by 1 base and J by 6 bases, with 3 bases of the junction left unmatched. CDR1 SQVTM and CDR2 ANQGSEA come from the germline V gene. The length of the CDR3 is 13 residues.

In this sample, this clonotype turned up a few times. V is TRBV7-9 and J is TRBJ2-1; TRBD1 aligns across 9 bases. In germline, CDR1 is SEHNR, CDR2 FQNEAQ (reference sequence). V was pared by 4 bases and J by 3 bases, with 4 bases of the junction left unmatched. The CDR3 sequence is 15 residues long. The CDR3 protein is CASSSGTGLYNEQFF. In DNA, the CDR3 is TGTGCCAGCAGCTCCGGGACAGGGCTCTACAATGAGCAGTTCTTC.

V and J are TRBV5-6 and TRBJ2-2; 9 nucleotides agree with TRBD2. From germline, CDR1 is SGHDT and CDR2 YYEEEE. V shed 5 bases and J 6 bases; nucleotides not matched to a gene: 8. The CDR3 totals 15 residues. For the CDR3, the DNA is TGTGCCAGCAGTTTAGCGGGAGTTCGGCCCGGGGAGCTGTTTTTT. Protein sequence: CASSLAGVRPGELFF.

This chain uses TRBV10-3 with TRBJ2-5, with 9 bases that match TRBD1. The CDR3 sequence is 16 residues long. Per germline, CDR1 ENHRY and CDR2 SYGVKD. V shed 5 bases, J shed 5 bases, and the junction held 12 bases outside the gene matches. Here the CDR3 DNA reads TGTGCCATCAGTAGACCTAGGACAGGGGTGGAGGAGACCCAGTACTTC. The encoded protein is CAISRPRTGVEETQYF.

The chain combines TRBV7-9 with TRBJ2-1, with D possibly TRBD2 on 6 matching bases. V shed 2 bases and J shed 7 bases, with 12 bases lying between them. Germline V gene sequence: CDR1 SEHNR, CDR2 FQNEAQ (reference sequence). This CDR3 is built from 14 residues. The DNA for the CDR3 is TGTGCCAGCAGCTTATCCGTAGCGGTTAATGAGCAGTTCTTC. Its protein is CASSLSVAVNEQFF.

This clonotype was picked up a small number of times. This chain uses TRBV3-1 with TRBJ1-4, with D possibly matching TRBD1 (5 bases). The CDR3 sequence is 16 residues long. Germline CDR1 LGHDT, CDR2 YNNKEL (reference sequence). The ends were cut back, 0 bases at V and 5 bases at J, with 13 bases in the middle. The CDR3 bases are TGTGCCAGCAGCCAAGACCCCGTGGGACCGAATGAAAAACTGTTTTTT. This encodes CASSQDPVGPNEKLFF.

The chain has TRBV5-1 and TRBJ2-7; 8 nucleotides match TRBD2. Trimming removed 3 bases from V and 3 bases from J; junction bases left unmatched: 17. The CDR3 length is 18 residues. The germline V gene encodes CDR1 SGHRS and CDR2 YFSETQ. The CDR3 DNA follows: TGCGCCAGCAGCTCCCTAAGGGGGACTAGATGGGAAGACTACGAGCAGTACTTC. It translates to CASSSLRGTRWEDYEQYF.

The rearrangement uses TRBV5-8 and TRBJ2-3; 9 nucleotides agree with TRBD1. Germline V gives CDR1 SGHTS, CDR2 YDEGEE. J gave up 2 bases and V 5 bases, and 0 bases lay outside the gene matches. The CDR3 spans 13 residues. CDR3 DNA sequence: TGTGCCAGCAGACAGGGGGCCACAGATACGCAGTATTTT. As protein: CASRQGATDTQYF.

This CDR3 is CASSETSGDEQFF. CDR3 nucleotide sequence: TGTGCCAGCAGCGAGACTAGCGGGGATGAGCAGTTCTTC. The V gene is TRBV14, the J gene TRBJ2-1; TRBD2 agrees at 11 bases. V shed 5 bases and J 8 bases; nucleotides not matched to a gene: 2. The CDR3 totals 13 residues. Germline CDR1 reads SGHDN; CDR2 reads FVKESK.

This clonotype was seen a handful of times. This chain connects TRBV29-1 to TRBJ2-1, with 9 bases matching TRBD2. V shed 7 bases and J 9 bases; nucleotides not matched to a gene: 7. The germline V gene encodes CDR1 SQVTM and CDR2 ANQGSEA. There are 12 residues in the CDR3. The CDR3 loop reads CSARAGGLEQFF. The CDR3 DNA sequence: TGCAGCGCCCGGGCGGGGGGGCTTGAGCAGTTCTTC.

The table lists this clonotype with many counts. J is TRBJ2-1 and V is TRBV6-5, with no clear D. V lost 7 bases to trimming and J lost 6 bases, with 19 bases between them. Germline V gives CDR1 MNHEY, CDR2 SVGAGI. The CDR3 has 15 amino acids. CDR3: CASTPGVDFSNEQFF. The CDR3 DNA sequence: TGTGCCAGCACCCCAGGAGTCGATTTCAGCAATGAGCAGTTCTTC.

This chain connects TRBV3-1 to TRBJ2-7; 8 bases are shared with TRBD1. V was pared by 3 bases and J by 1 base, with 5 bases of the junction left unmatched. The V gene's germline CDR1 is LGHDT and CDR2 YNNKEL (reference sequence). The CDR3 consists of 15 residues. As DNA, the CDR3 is TGTGCCAGCAGCCATGGTGACAGGGGATCCTACGAGCAGTACTTC. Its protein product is CASSHGDRGSYEQYF.

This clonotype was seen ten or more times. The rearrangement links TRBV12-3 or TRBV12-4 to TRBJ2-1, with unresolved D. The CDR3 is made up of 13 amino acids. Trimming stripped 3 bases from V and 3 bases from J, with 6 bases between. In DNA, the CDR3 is TGTGCCAGCAGTTTTTCCCACTACAATGAGCAGTTCTTC. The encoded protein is CASSFSHYNEQFF.

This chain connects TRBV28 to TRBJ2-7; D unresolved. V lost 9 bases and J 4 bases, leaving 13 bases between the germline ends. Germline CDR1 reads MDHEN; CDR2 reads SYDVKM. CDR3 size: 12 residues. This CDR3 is CARGPAGYEQYF. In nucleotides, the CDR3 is TGTGCCAGGGGCCCCGCCGGTTACGAGCAGTACTTC.

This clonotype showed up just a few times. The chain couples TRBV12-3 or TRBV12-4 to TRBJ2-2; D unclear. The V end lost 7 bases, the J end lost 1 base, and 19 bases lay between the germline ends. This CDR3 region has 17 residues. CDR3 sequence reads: CASTMWSPTLNTGELFF. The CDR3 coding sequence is TGTGCCAGCACCATGTGGAGTCCGACTTTGAACACCGGGGAGCTGTTTTTT.

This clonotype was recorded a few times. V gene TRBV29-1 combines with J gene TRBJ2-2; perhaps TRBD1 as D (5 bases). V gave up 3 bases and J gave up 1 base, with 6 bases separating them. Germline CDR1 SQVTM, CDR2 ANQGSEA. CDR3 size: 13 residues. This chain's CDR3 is CSVDDRNTGELFF. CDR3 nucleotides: TGCAGCGTTGATGACAGGAACACCGGGGAGCTGTTTTTT.

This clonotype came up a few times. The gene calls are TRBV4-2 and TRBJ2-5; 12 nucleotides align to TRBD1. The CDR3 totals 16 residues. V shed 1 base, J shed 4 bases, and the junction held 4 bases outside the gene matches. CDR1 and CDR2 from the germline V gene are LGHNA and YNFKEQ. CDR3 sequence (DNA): TGTGCCAGCAGCCAAGTGGGACAGGGGGCCCCAGAGACCCAGTACTTC. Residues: CASSQVGQGAPETQYF.